This is a list of T cell receptor beta chains from one sample in a study of blood T cell repertoires in COVID-19. Repertoires were generated with immunoSEQ multiplex PCR, while TCRdb's copy carries only in-frame clones and drops some. The sample has roughly 200,000 clones; 70% to 90% are singletons. The sample was peripheral blood. The receptors shown here come from a woman aged 80 or over with acute or convalescent COVID-19. Each CDR3 is given without its conserved first and last residue. Fields, in order: V gene, CDR3 protein.

V: TRBV28; CDR3: ASSLTGFGQF
V: TRBV2; CDR3: ASQSEQGYNSPLH
V: TRBV10-3; CDR3: AISFGLAGSTDTQY
V: TRBV4-1; CDR3: ASSQDRDSNSNQPQH
V: TRBV28; CDR3: ASSWGQGDEKLF
V: TRBV27; CDR3: ASSGNREGNQPQH
V: TRBV3-1/TRBV3-2; CDR3: ASSLRETNTEAF
V: TRBV2; CDR3: ASSAGRGYTEAF
V: TRBV24-1; CDR3: ATSDIRDSSYNEQF
V: TRBV18; CDR3: ASSPSGGNTEAF
V: TRBV2; CDR3: ASSDLTGYALG
V: TRBV4-3; CDR3: ASSQVTGGAHGYT
V: TRBV6-5; CDR3: ASRLSWGDAGELF
V: TRBV5-1; CDR3: ASSSLAGFRNEQF
V: TRBV5-6; CDR3: ASSSHGRAGELF
V: TRBV30; CDR3: ACRGTGNTGELF
V: TRBV29-1; CDR3: SVRQRANYGYT
V: TRBV27; CDR3: ASSPDRGFGSPLH
V: TRBV19; CDR3: ASCENNGYT
V: TRBV6-2/TRBV6-3; CDR3: ASSVTTGLNNEQF